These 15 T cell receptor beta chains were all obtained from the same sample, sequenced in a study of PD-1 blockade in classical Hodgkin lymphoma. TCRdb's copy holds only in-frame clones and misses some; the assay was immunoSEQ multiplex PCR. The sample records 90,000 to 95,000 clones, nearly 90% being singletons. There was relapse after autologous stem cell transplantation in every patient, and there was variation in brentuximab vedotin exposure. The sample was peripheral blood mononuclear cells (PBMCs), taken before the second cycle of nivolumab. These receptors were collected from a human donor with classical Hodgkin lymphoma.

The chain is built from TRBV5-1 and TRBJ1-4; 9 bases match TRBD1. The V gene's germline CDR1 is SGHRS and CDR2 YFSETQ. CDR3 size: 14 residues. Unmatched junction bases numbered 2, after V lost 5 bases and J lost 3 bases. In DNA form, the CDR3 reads TGCGCCAGCAGGCGACAGGGGGCTAATGAAAAACTGTTTTTT. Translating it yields CASRRQGANEKLFF.

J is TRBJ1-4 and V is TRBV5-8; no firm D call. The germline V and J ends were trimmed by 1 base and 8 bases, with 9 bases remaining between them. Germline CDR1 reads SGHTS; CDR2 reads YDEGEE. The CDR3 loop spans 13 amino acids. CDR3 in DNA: TGTGCCAGCAGCTTGACTCGGAGGGAAAAACTGTTTTTT. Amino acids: CASSLTRREKLFF.

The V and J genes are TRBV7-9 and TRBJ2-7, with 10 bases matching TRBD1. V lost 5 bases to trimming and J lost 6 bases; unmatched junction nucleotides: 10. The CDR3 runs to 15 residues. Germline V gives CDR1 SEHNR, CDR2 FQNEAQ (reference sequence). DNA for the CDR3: TGTGCCAGCAGCCAGGGACAGGGGATTTCGGTCGAGCAGTACTTC. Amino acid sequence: CASSQGQGISVEQYF.

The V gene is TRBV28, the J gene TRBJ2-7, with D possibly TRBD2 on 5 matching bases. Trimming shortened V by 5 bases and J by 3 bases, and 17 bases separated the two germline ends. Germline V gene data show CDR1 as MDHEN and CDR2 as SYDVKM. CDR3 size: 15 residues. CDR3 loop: CASSQQKAALYEQYF. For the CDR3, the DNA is TGTGCCAGCAGTCAGCAAAAAGCGGCCCTCTACGAGCAGTACTTC.

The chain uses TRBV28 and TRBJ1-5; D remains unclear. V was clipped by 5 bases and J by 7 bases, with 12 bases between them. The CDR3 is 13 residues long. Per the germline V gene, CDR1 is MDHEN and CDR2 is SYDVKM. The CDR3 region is CASSRRIPQPQHF. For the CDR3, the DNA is TGTGCCAGCAGTCGACGGATACCACAGCCCCAGCATTTT.

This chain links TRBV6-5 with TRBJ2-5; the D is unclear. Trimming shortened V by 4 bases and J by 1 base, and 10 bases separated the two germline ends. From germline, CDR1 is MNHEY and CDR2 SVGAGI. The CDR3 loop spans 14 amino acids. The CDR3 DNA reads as TGTGCCAGCAGTTGGGGTCCGATCCAAGAGACCCAGTACTTC. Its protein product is CASSWGPIQETQYF.

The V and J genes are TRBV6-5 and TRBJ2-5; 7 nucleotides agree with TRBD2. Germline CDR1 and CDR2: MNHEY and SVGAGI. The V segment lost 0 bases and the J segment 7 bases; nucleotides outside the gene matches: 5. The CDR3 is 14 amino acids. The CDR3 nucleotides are TGTGCCAGCAGTTACTCCCGGGACTACCCGACCCAGTACTTC. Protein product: CASSYSRDYPTQYF.

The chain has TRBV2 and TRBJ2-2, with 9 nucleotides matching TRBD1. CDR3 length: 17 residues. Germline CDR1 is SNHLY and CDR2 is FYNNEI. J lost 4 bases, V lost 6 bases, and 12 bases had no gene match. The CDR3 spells CASRTSGTGSFTGELFF. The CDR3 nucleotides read TGTGCCAGCAGGACATCCGGGACAGGGTCTTTCACCGGGGAGCTGTTTTTT.

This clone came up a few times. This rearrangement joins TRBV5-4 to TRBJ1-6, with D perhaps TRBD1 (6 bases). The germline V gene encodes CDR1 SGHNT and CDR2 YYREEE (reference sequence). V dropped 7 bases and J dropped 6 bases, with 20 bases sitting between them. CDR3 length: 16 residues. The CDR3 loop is CASSPGQGSSNSPLHF. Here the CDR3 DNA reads TGTGCCAGCTCCCCGGGACAAGGATCTAGTAATTCACCCCTCCACTTT.

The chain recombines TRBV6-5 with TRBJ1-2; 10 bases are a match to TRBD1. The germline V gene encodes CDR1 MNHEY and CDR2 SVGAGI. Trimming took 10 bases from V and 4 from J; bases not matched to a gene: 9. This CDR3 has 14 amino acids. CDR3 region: CATSRDRGRYGYTF. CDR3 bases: TGTGCCACCTCGCGGGACAGGGGCCGCTATGGCTACACCTTC.

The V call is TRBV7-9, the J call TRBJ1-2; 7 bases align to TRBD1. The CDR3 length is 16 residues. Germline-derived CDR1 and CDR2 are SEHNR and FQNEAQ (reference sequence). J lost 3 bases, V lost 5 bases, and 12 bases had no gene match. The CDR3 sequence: CASSPRQGRGDYGYTF. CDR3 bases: TGTGCCAGCAGCCCGCGACAGGGTAGGGGGGACTATGGCTACACCTTC. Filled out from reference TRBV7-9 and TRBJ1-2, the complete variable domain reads DTGVSQNPRHKITKRGQNVTFRCDPISEHNRLYWYRQTLGQGPEFLTYFQNEAQLEKSRLLSDRFSAERPKGSFSTLEIQRTEQGDSAMYLCASSPRQGRGDYGYTFGSGTRLTVV.

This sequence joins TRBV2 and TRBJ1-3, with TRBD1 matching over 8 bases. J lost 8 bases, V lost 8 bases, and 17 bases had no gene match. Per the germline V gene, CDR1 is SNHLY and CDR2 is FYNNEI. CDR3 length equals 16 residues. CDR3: CASCQGASLEGDTIYF. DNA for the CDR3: TGTGCCAGCTGTCAGGGGGCATCTCTGGAAGGGGACACCATATATTTT.

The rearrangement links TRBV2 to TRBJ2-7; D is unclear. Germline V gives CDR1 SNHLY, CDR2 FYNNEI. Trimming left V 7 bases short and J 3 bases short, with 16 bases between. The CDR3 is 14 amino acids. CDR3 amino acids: CASMVGLIGYEQYF. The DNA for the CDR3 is TGTGCCAGCATGGTCGGGCTTATTGGCTACGAGCAGTACTTC.

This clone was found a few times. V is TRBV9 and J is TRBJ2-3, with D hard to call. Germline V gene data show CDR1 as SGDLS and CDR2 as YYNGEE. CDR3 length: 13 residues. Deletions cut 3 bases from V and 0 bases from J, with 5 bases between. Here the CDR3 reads CASSGTSTDTQYF. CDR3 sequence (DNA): TGTGCCAGCAGCGGAACTAGCACAGATACGCAGTATTTT.

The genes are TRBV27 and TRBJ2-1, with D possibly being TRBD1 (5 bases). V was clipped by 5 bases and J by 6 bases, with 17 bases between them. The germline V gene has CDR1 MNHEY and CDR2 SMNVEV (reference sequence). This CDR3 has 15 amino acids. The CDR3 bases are TGTGCCAGCAGTCCTCTCATGCAGGGCACCAATGAGCAGTTCTTC. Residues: CASSPLMQGTNEQFF.